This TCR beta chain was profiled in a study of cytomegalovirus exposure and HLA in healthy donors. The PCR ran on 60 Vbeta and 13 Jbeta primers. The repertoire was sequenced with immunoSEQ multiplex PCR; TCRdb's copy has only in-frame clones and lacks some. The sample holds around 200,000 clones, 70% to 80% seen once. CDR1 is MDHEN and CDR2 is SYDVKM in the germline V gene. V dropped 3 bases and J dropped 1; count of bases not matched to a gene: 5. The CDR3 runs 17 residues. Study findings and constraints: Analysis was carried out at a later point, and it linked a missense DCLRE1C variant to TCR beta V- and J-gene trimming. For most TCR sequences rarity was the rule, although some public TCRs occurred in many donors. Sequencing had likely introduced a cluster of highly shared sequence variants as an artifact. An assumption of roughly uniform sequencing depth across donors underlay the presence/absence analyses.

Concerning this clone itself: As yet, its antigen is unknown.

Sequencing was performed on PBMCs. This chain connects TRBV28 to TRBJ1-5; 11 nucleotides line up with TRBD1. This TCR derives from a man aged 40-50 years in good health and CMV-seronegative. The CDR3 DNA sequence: TGTGCCAGCAGTTTCCGGACAGGGGGCCAGAGCAATCAGCCCCAGCATTTT. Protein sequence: CASSFRTGGQSNQPQHF.